This T cell receptor (beta chain) was found in a study of human versus mouse CDR3 diversity and MHC coevolution. This CDR3 is built from 14 residues. Germline loops: CDR1 LNHNV, CDR2 YYDKDF (reference sequence). Study-wide results and limits: Human CDR3s averaged more deletions and insertions than mouse CDR3s. Clonal inequality was lowest in most of the three human donors. About 1.7 million TCR beta clonotypes were estimated for humans, the largest repertoire. Six MHC II alleles selected the human T cells.

Assay used: immunoSEQ multiplex PCR; TCRdb lists only in-frame clones, some missing. Of tens of thousands of clones in the sample, about 94% were seen once. On this clone: Its target is unknown.

Sample: naive CD4+ T cells from blood. The sample's subset: CD45RO-negative CD62L-positive naive CD4 T cells. The chain combines TRBV15 with TRBJ2-5; 8 positions agree with TRBD1. The J call may be faulty, since TRBJ2-7 better matches the DNA end. The TCR was taken from a person aged 30 to 70 in good health. CDR3 in amino acids: CATSNRDRTYEQYF. The CDR3 DNA follows: TGTGCCACCAGCAACCGGGACAGGACCTACGAGCAGTACTTC.